The rows below give T cell receptor beta chains drawn from one sample of a study of T cells in Graves' hyperthyroidism and ophthalmopathy. TCRdb passed the multiplex PCR reads through MiXCR, listing each CDR3 protein once. The profile shows 300,000 to 400,000 distinct CDR3 sequences, about 20% of them singletons. The sequenced sample was blood. These receptors all stem from a woman aged 50 to 65 with Graves' hyperthyroidism. CDR3s include the opening cysteine and the closing phenylalanine or tryptophan. A D gene is named only where the DNA matches it firmly. Size values are once, few and many counts, or a class for expanded clones, and some rows have none.

>many|TRBV2|-|TRBJ2-5
TGTGCCAGCAGTAAGGACCCGGGACTCCAGCAAGAGACCCAGTACTTC
CASSKDPGLQQETQYF
>few|TRBV7-8|-|TRBJ2-5
TGTGCCAGCAGCTTAGTAGCGCCCCTAGGGACCCAGTACTTC
CASSLVAPLGTQYF
>-|TRBV5-8|-|TRBJ1-2
TGTGCCAGCAGCTTGGGGGGCACTCTCTATGGCTACACCTTC
CASSLGGTLYGYTF
>-|TRBV12-3/TRBV12-4|-|TRBJ2-1
TGTGTCAGCAGTAAAGGACAGAGAAACAATGAGCAGTTCTTC
CVSSKGQRNNEQFF
>many|TRBV18|-|TRBJ2-7
TGTGCCAGCTCATCCGGACTGGGGGGCTACGAGCAGTACTTC
CASSSGLGGYEQYF
>few|TRBV29-1|-|TRBJ1-5
TGCAGCGTTGCACAGGGCGGCAATCAGCCCCAGCATTTT
CSVAQGGNQPQHF
>many|TRBV3-1|TRBD2|TRBJ2-2
TGTGCCAGCAGACCCAGCGGGAGGCCAACCAGGGAGCTGTTTTTT
CASRPSGRPTRELFF
>few|TRBV5-1|TRBD1|TRBJ1-2
TGCGCCAGCTTTCCCCGGGCAGGGGGAGTTGGGCCCTATGGCTACACCTTC
CASFPRAGGVGPYGYTF
>-|TRBV7-8|-|TRBJ1-2
TGTGCCAGCAGCTTAGCGGTTGGCGGGGAAGGAGGTCGGGGCTACACCTTC
CASSLAVGGEGGRGYTF
>few|TRBV24-1|-|TRBJ2-1
TGTGCCACCAGTGACTCAGGGGTCAATGAGCAGTTCTTC
CATSDSGVNEQFF
>few|TRBV28|-|TRBJ1-2
TGTGCCAGCAGCCTAATGACCCGGTTGAACGGCTACACCTTC
CASSLMTRLNGYTF
>many|TRBV5-6|-|TRBJ2-3
TGTGCCAGCAGCTTGGCGATAGCAGTAGAAGTAGATACGCAGTATTTT
CASSLAIAVEVDTQYF
>-|TRBV29-1|-|TRBJ2-1
TGCAGCGTTGCCCCTTTAGCGAGGGACTCCTACAATGAGCAGTTCTTC
CSVAPLARDSYNEQFF
>few|TRBV7-9|TRBD2|TRBJ2-1
TGTGCCAGCAGCAAACTAGCGGGGGACAATGAGCAGTTCTTC
CASSKLAGDNEQFF
>-|TRBV20-1|TRBD2|TRBJ2-7
TGCAGTGCGAGGGAACTAGCGGACTCCTACGAGCAGTACTTC
CSARELADSYEQYF
>many|TRBV2|TRBD2|TRBJ2-7
TGTGCCAGCAGATGGACTAGCGGGAGCAACCACGAGCAGTACTTC
CASRWTSGSNHEQYF
>-|TRBV10-2|-|TRBJ2-1
TGCGCCAGCAGTGACGGGGCAGGGATTTTAAAGCCCGGGATCGATGAGCAGTTCTTC
CASSDGAGILKPGIDEQFF
>-|TRBV5-1|TRBD2|TRBJ2-7
TGCGCCAGCAGCGCGGGGACTAGCGGGGGCCTACTTTACGAGCAGTACTTC
CASSAGTSGGLLYEQYF
>-|TRBV9|-|TRBJ1-1
TGTGCCAGCAGCGCACCTCTGGGGTTGGGCACTGAAGCTTTCTTT
CASSAPLGLGTEAFF
>few|TRBV12-5|-|TRBJ1-5
TGTGCTAGTGGTTTGGGACATAATAGCAATCAGCCCCAGCATTTT
CASGLGHNSNQPQHF
>many|TRBV7-6|-|TRBJ2-3
TGTGCCAGCAGCTTAGAGGGGACCCCAGGGACGACGCAGTATTTT
CASSLEGTPGTTQYF
>many|TRBV6-1|-|TRBJ1-2
TGTGCCAGCAGTGAAGGGGCAGGGGCGAACTATGGCTACACCTTC
CASSEGAGANYGYTF
>few|TRBV10-3|TRBD2|TRBJ2-2
TGTGCCATCGGGACTAGCGGGGAGAGGGGATTCACCGGGGAGCTGTTTTTT
CAIGTSGERGFTGELFF
>-|TRBV18|-|TRBJ2-5
TGTGCCAGCTCACCACCCCCCCAGGACACAAAGACCCAGTACTTC
CASSPPPQDTKTQYF
>few|TRBV24-1|-|TRBJ2-3
TGTGCCACTGAGATCGGGGGCACAGATACGCAGTATTTT
CATEIGGTDTQYF
>many|TRBV13|-|TRBJ1-1
TGTGCCAGCAGCTACCGGGACTCCACTCTGGGGACTGAAGCTTTCTTT
CASSYRDSTLGTEAFF
>many|TRBV12-3/TRBV12-4|-|TRBJ2-5
TGTGCCAGCAGTTTGCTAGCGTCGAGGGAGACCCAGTACTTC
CASSLLASRETQYF
>many|TRBV28|-|TRBJ1-5
TGTGCCAGCAGCGGTAACAGGGACGGTCAGCCCCAGCATTTT
CASSGNRDGQPQHF
>-|TRBV3-1|TRBD1|TRBJ2-7
TGTGCCAGCAGCCAACCGACAGGGAAGGAGACCTACGAGCAGTACTTC
CASSQPTGKETYEQYF
>-|TRBV20-1|-|TRBJ1-2
TGCAGTGCTAGAGATCCCCGGAGAGCTAACTATGGCTACACCTTC
CSARDPRRANYGYTF
>-|TRBV19|-|TRBJ1-5
TGTGCCAGTAGTTACCGCGGGGGCAGGAGCAATCAGCCCCAGCATTTT
CASSYRGGRSNQPQHF
>many|TRBV28|TRBD2|TRBJ2-1
TGTGCCAGCAGCCTCCCACCGGGACTAGCGGAAACGAGCTCCTACAATGAGCAGTTCTTC
CASSLPPGLAETSSYNEQFF
>few|TRBV9|TRBD1|TRBJ1-1
TGTGCCAGCAGCGAAACAGGGGGGAGGGGGGAAGCTTTCTTT
CASSETGGRGEAFF
>-|TRBV19|-|TRBJ1-3
TGTGCCAGTAGTATCTCTTCTGGAAACACCATATATTTT
CASSISSGNTIYF
>few|TRBV5-1|TRBD2|TRBJ2-5
TGCGCCAGCAGCTTACGATCCGGGACTACCGGCCGGGAGACCCAGTACTTC
CASSLRSGTTGRETQYF
>many|TRBV10-3|-|TRBJ1-4
TGTGCCATCAGTGAGTCGGGGGCAACTAATGAAAAACTGTTTTTT
CAISESGATNEKLFF
>few|TRBV19|-|TRBJ2-3
TGTGCCAGTAGTATAACCGATGCGACAGATACGCAGTATTTT
CASSITDATDTQYF
>-|TRBV9|-|TRBJ2-2
TGTGCCAGCAGCGGGGCCAGCGGGCGATTTTTCGGGGAGCTGTTTTTT
CASSGASGRFFGELFF
>many|TRBV5-5|-|TRBJ2-7
TGTGCCAGCAGCTTGGGCGGGACGGACTACGAGCAGTACTTC
CASSLGGTDYEQYF